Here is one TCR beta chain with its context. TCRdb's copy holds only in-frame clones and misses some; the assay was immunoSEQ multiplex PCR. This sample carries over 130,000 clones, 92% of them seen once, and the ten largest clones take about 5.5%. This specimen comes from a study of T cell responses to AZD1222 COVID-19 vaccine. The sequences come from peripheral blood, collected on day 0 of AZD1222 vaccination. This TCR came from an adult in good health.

CDR3 residues: CATGTGDLQETQYF. CDR3 bases: TGTGCCACTGGGACAGGGGACCTCCAAGAGACCCAGTACTTC. The chain recombines TRBV24-1 with TRBJ2-5; 10 nucleotides line up with TRBD1. CDR3 length: 14 amino acids. J was trimmed by 1 base and V by 10 bases; bases with no gene match: 5. Per germline, CDR1 KGHDR and CDR2 SFDVKD.